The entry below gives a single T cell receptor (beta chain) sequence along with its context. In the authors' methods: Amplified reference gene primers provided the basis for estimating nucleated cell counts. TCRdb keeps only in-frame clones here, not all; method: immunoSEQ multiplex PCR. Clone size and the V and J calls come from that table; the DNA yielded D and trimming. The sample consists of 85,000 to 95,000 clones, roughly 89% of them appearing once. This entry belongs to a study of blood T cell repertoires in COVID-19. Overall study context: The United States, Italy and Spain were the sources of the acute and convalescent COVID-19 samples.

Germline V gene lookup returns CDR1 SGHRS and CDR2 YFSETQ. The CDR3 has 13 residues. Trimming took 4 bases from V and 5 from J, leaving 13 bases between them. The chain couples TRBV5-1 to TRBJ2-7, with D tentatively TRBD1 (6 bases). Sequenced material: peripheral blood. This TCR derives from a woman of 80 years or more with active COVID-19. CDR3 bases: TGCGCCAGCAGCCCTAACAGGGTTGACGAGCAGTACTTC. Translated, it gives CASSPNRVDEQYF.